This entry is about one TCR beta chain. Its target is unknown. The CDR3 is 15 amino acids. CDR1 and CDR2 from the germline V gene are SGHDT and YYEEEE. Trimming at V came to 4 bases and at J to 5 bases, leaving 6 bases not matched to a gene. The sample belongs to a study of cytomegalovirus exposure and HLA in healthy donors. Study-wide context: Later, an analysis reported that the 110 or so validation repertoires had used the same platform as the roughly 660 first-cohort repertoires. Regarding the study as a whole: There were approximately 150 TCR beta chains listed as cytomegalovirus-associated.

Using immunoSEQ multiplex PCR, the repertoire was profiled, and TCRdb retains in-frame clones only, with some absent. Of under 50,000 clones in the sample, about 93% were seen once. The origin of this receptor is a woman aged 18-29 years in good health and CMV-seropositive. The chain recombines TRBV5-6 with TRBJ2-1; 10 bases align to TRBD2. The specimen was PBMCs. CDR3 in DNA: TGTGCCAGCAGCACAAGCGGGAGGGGCCACAATGAGCAGTTCTTC. The encoded protein is CASSTSGRGHNEQFF. Complete variable domain (other parts from reference TRBV5-6 and TRBJ2-1): DAGVTQSPTHLIKTRGQQVTLRCSPKSGHDTVSWYQQALGQGPQFIFQYYEEEERQRGNFPDRFSGHQFPNYSSELNVNALLLGDSALYLCASSTSGRGHNEQFFGPGTRLTVL.